One and the same sample provided the 24 T cell receptor beta chains below, sequenced in a study of identical twins. TCRdb itself ran the 5' RACE reads through MiXCR, one entry per CDR3 protein. The sample lists 650,000 to 800,000 distinct CDR3 sequences, approximately 9% occurring once. The same data also contributed to another study, on yellow fever vaccine responses in identical twins.

The specimen sequenced was PBMCs. The receptors were sampled from a woman between 18 and 29 years old in good health.

This clonotype has a count of ten or more. The CDR3 here is CASTGLDPAYNEQFF. CDR3 nucleotides: TGTGCCAGCACAGGGCTAGATCCGGCCTACAATGAGCAGTTCTTC. J is TRBJ2-1 and V is TRBV21-1; the table's D call, TRBD2, was not checked against the DNA. TRBV21-1 is classified as a pseudogene. The CDR3 sequence is 15 residues long.

This clonotype was seen only once. CDR3 DNA sequence: TGCAGCGTTGAGATCCGGAACACCGGGGAGCTGTTTTTT. This gives the protein CSVEIRNTGELFF. The chain is built from TRBV29-1 and TRBJ2-2; D is unclear. The CDR3 extends over 13 amino acids. V shed 3 bases and J shed 1 base, with 6 bases lying between them. The germline V gene encodes CDR1 SQVTM and CDR2 ANQGSEA.

In this sample, this clonotype turned up a few times. The gene calls are TRBV20-1 and TRBJ2-3; D is unclear. Germline loops: CDR1 DFQATT, CDR2 SNEGSKA (reference sequence). The V end was cut by 3 bases, the J end by 0 bases, with 7 bases between. The CDR3 is 13 residues long. The CDR3 region has the DNA TGCAGTGCTAGCAGATTTAGCACAGATACGCAGTATTTT. This gives the protein CSASRFSTDTQYF.

This clonotype was picked up a small number of times. This chain uses TRBV5-1 with TRBJ2-7; D is perhaps TRBD2 (6 bases). V dropped 0 bases and J dropped 5 bases, with 15 bases sitting between them. This CDR3 has 15 amino acids. CDR1 is SGHRS, CDR2 YFSETQ, per germline. The CDR3 protein is CASSLGWGVNDEQYF. In DNA form, the CDR3 reads TGCGCCAGCAGCTTGGGGTGGGGGGTAAACGACGAGCAGTACTTC.

This clonotype was picked up a small number of times. The chain couples TRBV2 to TRBJ1-5; D uncertain. The CDR3 spans 15 residues. Between the trimmed V and J ends, which lost 4 bases and 2 bases, there was a span of 12 bases. Germline CDR1 reads SNHLY; CDR2 reads FYNNEI. CDR3 amino acids: CASSGGIGGNQPQHF. The CDR3 bases are TGTGCCAGCAGTGGAGGGATTGGGGGCAATCAGCCCCAGCATTTT.

In its sample, this clonotype was seen many times. The V gene is TRBV15, the J gene TRBJ2-1, with 11 bases matching TRBD2. V shed 3 bases and J 8 bases; nucleotides not matched to a gene: 9. This CDR3 region has 16 residues. From germline, CDR1 is LNHNV and CDR2 YYDKDF (reference sequence). The DNA for the CDR3 is TGTGCCACCAGCAGTCCTAGCGGGAGGTTTGTGGATGAGCAGTTCTTC. Residues: CATSSPSGRFVDEQFF.

This clonotype occurred a few times. The chain recombines TRBV7-9 with TRBJ1-2, with D unclear. The germline CDR1 and CDR2 sequences are SEHNR and FQNEAQ (reference sequence). The CDR3 spans 13 residues. The V and J ends lost 10 bases and 4 bases respectively, with 16 bases between them. This chain's CDR3 is CAIRQGPGYGYTF. The CDR3, as DNA: TGTGCCATCCGCCAAGGACCGGGCTATGGCTACACCTTC.

This clonotype has a count of ten or more. The gene calls are TRBV21-1 and TRBJ1-4; whether TRBD1, the table's D call, matches the DNA was not checked. TRBV21-1 is a pseudogene locus. The CDR3 length is 15 residues. The CDR3 region has the DNA TGTGCCAGCAGCACCGGGCCGAAAGATGGTGAAAAACTGTTTTTT. This gives the protein CASSTGPKDGEKLFF.

This clonotype has more than one count but fewer than ten. The V gene is TRBV4-2, the J gene TRBJ2-5; a weak D match, TRBD1 (6 bases). This CDR3 has 14 residues. Trimming cost V 4 bases and J 3 bases, with 12 bases left between them. The germline V gene has CDR1 LGHNA and CDR2 YNFKEQ. This chain's CDR3 is CASSPGRQEETQYF. The CDR3 nucleotides read TGTGCCAGCAGCCCAGGGAGACAGGAAGAGACCCAGTACTTC.

The V call is TRBV7-9, the J call TRBJ2-5; 11 bases fit TRBD2. Germline V gives CDR1 SEHNR, CDR2 FQNEAQ (reference sequence). The V segment lost 1 base and the J segment 2 bases; nucleotides outside the gene matches: 6. This CDR3 has 17 amino acids. The DNA for the CDR3 is TGTGCCAGCAGCTTAGAATTTCTAGCGGGAGGACAAGAGACCCAGTACTTC. Translating gives CASSLEFLAGGQETQYF.

The V and J genes are TRBV5-1 and TRBJ2-1, with D unclear. V was cut by 1 base and J by 13 bases, with 9 bases left in between. Germline CDR1 SGHRS, CDR2 YFSETQ. CDR3 length equals 11 residues. The CDR3 sequence: CASSLKDLQFF. DNA for the CDR3: TGCGCCAGCAGCTTGAAGGATCTCCAGTTCTTC.

This clonotype appeared many times. This chain joins TRBV10-3 and TRBJ2-7, with D possibly being TRBD2 (5 bases). The CDR3 runs to 14 residues. The V end was cut by 2 bases, the J end by 4 bases, with 12 bases between. Germline V gene sequence: CDR1 ENHRY, CDR2 SYGVKD. This CDR3 reads CAISEPGELYEQYF. CDR3 in DNA: TGTGCCATCAGTGAGCCCGGGGAACTGTACGAGCAGTACTTC.

This clonotype was seen ten or more times. V usage is TRBV7-2 and J usage is TRBJ2-3; TRBD1 or TRBD2 may be the D gene (5 bases each). Germline loops: CDR1 SGHTA, CDR2 FQGNSA. Trimming took 1 base from V and 5 from J, leaving 10 bases between them. The CDR3 consists of 14 residues. CDR3 DNA sequence: TGTGCCAGCAGCTTAGAGGTGGGACGAGATACGCAGTATTTT. It is translated as CASSLEVGRDTQYF. Using reference TRBV7-2 and TRBJ2-3 for the parts outside the CDR3, the full variable domain is GAGVSQSPSNKVTEKGKDVELRCDPISGHTALYWYRQSLGQGLEFLIYFQGNSAPDKSGLPSDRFSAERTGGSVSTLTIQRTQQEDSAVYLCASSLEVGRDTQYFGPGTRLTVL.

This clonotype was counted a few times. The chain uses TRBV15 and TRBJ2-3, with TRBD1 matching over 7 bases. The germline gives CDR1 LNHNV, CDR2 YYDKDF (reference sequence). The CDR3 spans 15 residues. The V gene end was trimmed by 8 bases and the J gene end by 7 bases; junction bases not matched to a gene: 15. The CDR3 DNA is TGTGCCACCGGACCATCCGGGACAGCTCCCCATACGCAGTATTTT. Translating it yields CATGPSGTAPHTQYF.

The chain links TRBV9 to TRBJ2-7; 8 bases agree with TRBD2. CDR3 length: 15 residues. Germline values: CDR1 SGDLS, CDR2 YYNGEE. The trim removed 3 bases at V and 6 bases at J, leaving 11 bases unmatched. CDR3 in DNA: TGTGCCAGCAGCGGAGGACTGCGGAGCGGGAGCGAGCAGTACTTC. This translates into CASSGGLRSGSEQYF.

The table lists this clonotype with a few counts. This chain connects TRBV24-1 to TRBJ2-3, with 8 bases lining up with TRBD2. There are 18 residues in the CDR3. After removal of 3 bases from V and 6 bases from J, the junction contained 16 bases not matched to a gene. CDR1 and CDR2 from the germline V gene are KGHDR and SFDVKD. The DNA of the CDR3 is TGTGCCACCAGTGATCAGGGAAAGAGTAGCGGGAAGACGGATACGCAGTATTTT. It is translated as CATSDQGKSSGKTDTQYF.

This clonotype has a count of ten or more. This chain uses TRBV4-3 with TRBJ2-7, with TRBD1 matching 7 bases. Germline CDR1 reads LGHNA; CDR2 reads YSLEER. The CDR3 is made up of 15 amino acids. V lost 1 base to trimming and J lost 2 bases; unmatched junction nucleotides: 5. The CDR3 DNA reads TGCGCCAGCAGCCAAGGACAGGGTTCTCCCTACGAGCAGTACTTC. It translates to CASSQGQGSPYEQYF.

The V gene is TRBV20-1, the J gene TRBJ2-7; TRBD2 is a possible D gene (5 bases). This CDR3 is 14 amino acids long. Germline CDR1 is DFQATT and CDR2 is SNEGSKA (reference sequence). The CDR3 loop is CTSPVPGSSYEQYF. The DNA for the CDR3 is TGCACATCGCCCGTTCCGGGGAGCTCCTACGAGCAGTACTTC.

This clonotype appeared a few times. The V call is TRBV7-3, the J call TRBJ1-6, with a possible D match to TRBD1 (5 bases). Germline CDR1 is SGHTA and CDR2 is FQGTGA. With 5 bases removed from V and 7 bases from J, the gap between germline ends came to 9 bases. This CDR3 contains 13 residues. Here the CDR3 DNA reads TGTGCCAGCAGCAGACAGACCAATTCACCCCTCCACTTT. The encoded protein is CASSRQTNSPLHF.

This sequence joins TRBV12-3 or TRBV12-4 and TRBJ2-5; 9 nucleotides match TRBD2. The CDR3 is made up of 16 amino acids. V was pared by 7 bases and J by 0 bases, with 9 bases of the junction left unmatched. CDR3 region: CASTPHRLADQETQYF. CDR3 nucleotides: TGTGCCAGCACTCCTCACCGACTAGCGGACCAAGAGACCCAGTACTTC.

The J gene is TRBJ2-5, the V gene TRBV7-3; either TRBD1 or TRBD2 may supply D (6 bases each). V was pared by 1 base and J by 2 bases, with 14 bases between. This CDR3 spans 16 amino acids. Germline values: CDR1 SGHTA, CDR2 FQGTGA. CDR3 residues: CASSLRSRGLQETQYF. The CDR3 nucleotides are TGTGCCAGCAGCTTAAGGAGTCGGGGGCTACAAGAGACCCAGTACTTC.

The rearrangement joins TRBV27 to TRBJ2-2; maybe TRBD2 (6 bases). Trimming cost V 3 bases and J 6 bases, with 20 bases left between them. CDR1 and CDR2 (germline): MNHEY, SMNVEV (reference sequence). CDR3 size: 17 residues. In nucleotides, the CDR3 is TGTGCCAGCAGTTTTGGTTCGCGGGGCCCGTGGCCCGGGGAGCTGTTTTTT. This translates into CASSFGSRGPWPGELFF.

This clonotype was observed a few times. This sequence joins TRBV15 and TRBJ2-1, with D uncertain. V lost 0 bases to trimming and J lost 7 bases, with 7 bases between them. This CDR3 region has 13 residues. Germline CDR1 and CDR2: LNHNV and YYDKDF (reference sequence). DNA of the CDR3: TGTGCCACCAGCAGAGAGAATGTAAATGAGCAGTTCTTC. It translates to CATSRENVNEQFF.

This clonotype was observed many times. In nucleotides, the CDR3 is TGCAGTGTTAAGGCGGGTAACGAGCAGTACTTC. Translated: CSVKAGNEQYF. V gene TRBV20-1 combines with J gene TRBJ2-7; D may be TRBD2 (5 bases). V lost 7 bases and J lost 5, with 12 bases in between. In germline, CDR1 is DFQATT, CDR2 SNEGSKA (reference sequence). The length of the CDR3 is 11 residues.